This T cell receptor beta chain was documented in a study of blood T cells in healthy people across ages. This clonotype was detected a few times. No antigen is known for it. CDR3 length: 12 residues. CDR1 and CDR2 from the germline V gene are GTSNPN and SVGIG (reference sequence). V was trimmed by 1 base and J by 5 bases, leaving 6 bases between them. Study-level points and caveats: In the absence of known donor CMV status, changes in expanded clonotypes were possibly confounded.

Together with a sample-barcoded 5' primer, a J-beta primer mix was included in a second PCR lasting roughly 6 to 12 cycles. TCRdb reanalysed the 5' RACE reads using MiXCR and keeps one entry per CDR3 protein. The top ten clones hold roughly 24% of a sample with hundreds of thousands of distinct CDR3 sequences, 45% to 70% of them seen once. The rearrangement uses TRBV30 and TRBJ2-1; D is uncertain. The sequence came from a man in his forties or fifties in good health. Sequencing was carried out using blood. In DNA form, the CDR3 reads TGTGCCTGGAGTGGGGGAAACAATGAGCAGTTCTTC. Residues: CAWSGGNNEQFF.